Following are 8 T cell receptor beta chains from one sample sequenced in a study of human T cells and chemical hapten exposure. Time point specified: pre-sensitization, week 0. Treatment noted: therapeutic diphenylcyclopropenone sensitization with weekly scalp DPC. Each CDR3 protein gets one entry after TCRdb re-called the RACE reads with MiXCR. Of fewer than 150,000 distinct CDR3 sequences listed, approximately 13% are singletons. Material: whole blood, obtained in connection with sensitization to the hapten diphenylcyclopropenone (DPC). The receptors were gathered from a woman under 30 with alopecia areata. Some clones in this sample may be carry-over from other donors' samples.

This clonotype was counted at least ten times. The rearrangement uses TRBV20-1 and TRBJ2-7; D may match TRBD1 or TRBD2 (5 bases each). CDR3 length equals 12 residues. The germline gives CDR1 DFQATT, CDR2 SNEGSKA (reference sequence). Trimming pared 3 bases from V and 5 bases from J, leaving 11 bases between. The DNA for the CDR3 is TGCAGTGCTAGTTCCCTGGGGGACGAGCAGTACTTC. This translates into CSASSLGDEQYF.

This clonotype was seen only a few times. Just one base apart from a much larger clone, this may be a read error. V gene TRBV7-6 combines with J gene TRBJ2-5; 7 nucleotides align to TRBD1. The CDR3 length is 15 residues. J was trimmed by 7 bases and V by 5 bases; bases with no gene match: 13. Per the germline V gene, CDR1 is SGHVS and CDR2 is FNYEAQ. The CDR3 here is CASSQTGTVSRTQYF. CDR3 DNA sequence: TGTGCCAGCAGCCAGACCGGGACAGTGTCCCGGACCCAGTACTTC.

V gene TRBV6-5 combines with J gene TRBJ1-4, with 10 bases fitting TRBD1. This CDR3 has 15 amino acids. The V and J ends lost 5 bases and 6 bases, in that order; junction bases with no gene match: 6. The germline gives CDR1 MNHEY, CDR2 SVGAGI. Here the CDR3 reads CASSPSGTGDEKLFF. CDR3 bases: TGTGCCAGCAGTCCATCAGGGACAGGGGATGAAAAACTGTTTTTT.

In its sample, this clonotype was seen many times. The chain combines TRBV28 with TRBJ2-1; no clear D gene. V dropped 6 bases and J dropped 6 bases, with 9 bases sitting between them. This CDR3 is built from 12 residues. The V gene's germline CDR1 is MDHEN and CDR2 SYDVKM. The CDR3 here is CASSLPSNEQFF. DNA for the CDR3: TGTGCCAGCAGCCTCCCGAGCAATGAGCAGTTCTTC.

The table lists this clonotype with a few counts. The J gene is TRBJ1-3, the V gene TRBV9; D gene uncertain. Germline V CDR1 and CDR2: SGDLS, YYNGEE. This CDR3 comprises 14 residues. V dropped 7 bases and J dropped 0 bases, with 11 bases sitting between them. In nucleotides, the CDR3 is TGTGCCAGCTCCGCGGCGAGCTCTGGAAACACCATATATTTT. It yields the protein CASSAASSGNTIYF.

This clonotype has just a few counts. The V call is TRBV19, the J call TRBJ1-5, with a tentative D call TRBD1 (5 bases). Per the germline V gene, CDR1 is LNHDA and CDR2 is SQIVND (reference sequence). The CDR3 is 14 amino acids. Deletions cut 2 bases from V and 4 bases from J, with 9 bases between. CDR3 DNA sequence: TGTGCCAGTAGTATACGGGGGGGAAATCAGCCCCAGCATTTT. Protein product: CASSIRGGNQPQHF.

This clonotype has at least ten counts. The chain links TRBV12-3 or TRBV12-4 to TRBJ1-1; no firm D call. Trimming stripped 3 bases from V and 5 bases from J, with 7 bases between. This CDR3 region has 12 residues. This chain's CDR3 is CASSFGETEAFF. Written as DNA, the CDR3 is TGTGCCAGCAGTTTCGGGGAGACTGAAGCTTTCTTT.

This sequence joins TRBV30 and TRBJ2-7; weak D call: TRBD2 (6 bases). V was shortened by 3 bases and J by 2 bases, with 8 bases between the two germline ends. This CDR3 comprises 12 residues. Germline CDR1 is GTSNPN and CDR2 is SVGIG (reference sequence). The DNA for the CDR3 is TGTGCCTGGAGCGCGGGAACCTACGAGCAGTACTTC. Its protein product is CAWSAGTYEQYF.